The 24 T cell receptor beta chains below come from one sample, sequenced in a study of PD-1 blockade in classical Hodgkin lymphoma. All patients relapsed after autologous stem cell transplantation, and brentuximab vedotin exposure varied. Using immunoSEQ multiplex PCR, the repertoire was profiled, and TCRdb retains in-frame clones only, with some absent. The sample shows around 99,000 clones, roughly four fifths of them seen only once. Sequenced material: peripheral blood mononuclear cells (PBMCs), taken before the second cycle of nivolumab. These receptors were obtained from a human donor with classical Hodgkin lymphoma.

This clone came up a few times. The chain links TRBV11-2 to TRBJ2-7; the match to TRBD1 covers 10 bases. The germline V gene encodes CDR1 SGHAT and CDR2 FQNNGV. The CDR3 has 15 residues. Unmatched junction bases numbered 6, after V lost 4 bases and J lost 3 bases. CDR3 residues: CASSSDRGQIYEQYF. Here the CDR3 DNA reads TGTGCCAGCAGCTCAGACAGGGGGCAAATCTACGAGCAGTACTTC.

The genes are TRBV19 and TRBJ1-1; TRBD1 might be the D (6 bases). The CDR3 is 13 residues long. V dropped 9 bases and J dropped 3 bases, with 14 bases sitting between them. Germline-derived CDR1 and CDR2 are LNHDA and SQIVND (reference sequence). The CDR3 DNA reads as TGTGCCAGCACGTACAGGGTTGACACTGAAGCTTTCTTT. Its protein is CASTYRVDTEAFF.

This sequence joins TRBV28 and TRBJ1-1; TRBD1 might be the D (5 bases). Germline-derived CDR1 and CDR2 are MDHEN and SYDVKM. Trimming cost V 3 bases and J 0 bases, with 11 bases left between them. The length of the CDR3 is 15 residues. As DNA, the CDR3 is TGTGCCAGCAGTTTGGCCGGGACCGTGAACACTGAAGCTTTCTTT. Its translation is CASSLAGTVNTEAFF.

This clone was observed a few times. The J gene is TRBJ2-3, the V gene TRBV4-2, with 8 bases matching TRBD2. The CDR3 consists of 15 residues. Germline-derived CDR1 and CDR2 are LGHNA and YNFKEQ. J lost 3 bases, V lost 4 bases, and 6 bases had no gene match. The CDR3 here is CASSPVASGTDTQYF. The CDR3, as DNA: TGTGCCAGCAGCCCAGTAGCTAGCGGGACAGATACGCAGTATTTT.

This rearrangement joins TRBV7-9 to TRBJ2-5; 7 nucleotides match TRBD1. This CDR3 region has 15 residues. Germline trimming cut 0 bases from V and 2 bases from J; bases unmatched to any gene: 3. CDR1 SEHNR and CDR2 FQNEAQ come from the germline V gene (reference sequence). CDR3 sequence: CASSLAGGSQETQYF. The CDR3 DNA sequence: TGTGCCAGCAGCTTAGCAGGGGGCTCGCAAGAGACCCAGTACTTC. The whole variable domain, filled in from reference TRBV7-9 and TRBJ2-5, reads DTGVSQNPRHKITKRGQNVTFRCDPISEHNRLYWYRQTLGQGPEFLTYFQNEAQLEKSRLLSDRFSAERPKGSFSTLEIQRTEQGDSAMYLCASSLAGGSQETQYFGPGTRLLVL.

V usage is TRBV6-5 and J usage is TRBJ1-2; D gene unclear. CDR1 and CDR2 (germline): MNHEY, SVGAGI. This CDR3 spans 12 amino acids. V lost 9 bases to trimming and J lost 7 bases, with 15 bases between them. CDR3 region: CASRGGEGGYTF. The CDR3 bases are TGTGCCAGTCGAGGCGGGGAGGGTGGCTACACCTTC.

The gene calls are TRBV11-2 and TRBJ2-7; D not resolved. The CDR3 loop spans 13 amino acids. Germline-derived CDR1 and CDR2 are SGHAT and FQNNGV. The ends were cut back, 3 bases at V and 4 bases at J, with 10 bases in the middle. The CDR3, as DNA: TGTGCCAGCAGCTTCAAGGTCCTGTACGAGCAGTACTTC. This translates into CASSFKVLYEQYF.

The chain is built from TRBV5-4 and TRBJ2-1; 11 positions match TRBD2. Losses at the gene ends were 3 bases for V and 5 bases for J; bases not matched to a gene: 7. The CDR3 consists of 16 residues. Germline V gives CDR1 SGHNT, CDR2 YYREEE (reference sequence). This CDR3 reads CASSSPTSGSNNEQFF. CDR3 coding DNA: TGTGCCAGCAGCTCCCCTACTAGCGGGAGCAACAATGAGCAGTTCTTC.

The V gene is TRBV28, the J gene TRBJ1-2, with D hard to call. Germline-derived CDR1 and CDR2 are MDHEN and SYDVKM. The length of the CDR3 is 12 residues. V gave up 6 bases and J gave up 4 bases, with 9 bases separating them. The CDR3 region has the DNA TGTGCCAGCAGCAGAAAAATCTATGGCTACACCTTC. Translated, it gives CASSRKIYGYTF.

The rearrangement uses TRBV10-3 and TRBJ2-7; D may match TRBD1 or TRBD2 (6 bases each). Germline loops: CDR1 ENHRY, CDR2 SYGVKD. V was clipped by 0 bases and J by 5 bases, with 11 bases between them. The length of the CDR3 is 14 residues. CDR3 amino acids: CAISESGGGNEQYF. The CDR3 bases are TGTGCCATCAGTGAGTCGGGGGGCGGAAACGAGCAGTACTTC.

The chain is built from TRBV7-7 and TRBJ2-3; 9 nucleotides align to TRBD1. After removal of 5 bases from V and 2 bases from J, the junction contained 5 bases not matched to a gene. Germline loops: CDR1 SSHAT, CDR2 FNYEAQ (reference sequence). This CDR3 comprises 15 residues. The CDR3 DNA is TGTGCCAGCAGCCCGGGACAGGGTCCCACAGATACGCAGTATTTT. Translated: CASSPGQGPTDTQYF.

The J gene is TRBJ2-2, the V gene TRBV7-3; no reliable D call. Germline V CDR1 and CDR2: SGHTA, FQGTGA. Trimming stripped 3 bases from V and 1 base from J, with 12 bases between. The CDR3 is 16 residues long. DNA of the CDR3: TGTGCCAGCAGCTTCGACTCCCCCCGGAACACCGGGGAGCTGTTTTTT. As protein: CASSFDSPRNTGELFF.

The rearrangement uses TRBV27 and TRBJ2-7; TRBD2 aligns across 10 bases. The junction had 6 bases not matched to a gene; V was cut back by 7 bases and J by 3 bases. Per germline, CDR1 MNHEY and CDR2 SMNVEV (reference sequence). The CDR3 runs to 14 residues. CDR3 DNA: TGTGCCAGCAAGGGTAGCGGGAGGCTCTACGAGCAGTACTTC. Amino acid sequence: CASKGSGRLYEQYF.

This chain connects TRBV27 to TRBJ1-1, with 9 bases identical to TRBD1. The germline CDR1 and CDR2 sequences are MNHEY and SMNVEV (reference sequence). Unmatched junction bases numbered 4, after V lost 5 bases and J lost 0 bases. The CDR3 runs to 15 residues. The CDR3 spells CASSKQGALNTEAFF. CDR3 bases: TGTGCCAGCAGTAAACAGGGGGCGCTGAACACTGAAGCTTTCTTT.

This chain links TRBV9 with TRBJ2-7, with D possibly being TRBD1 (6 bases). V lost 0 bases and J lost 3, with 10 bases in between. The CDR3 is 14 residues long. Germline assignment: CDR1 SGDLS and CDR2 YYNGEE. CDR3 protein: CASSVADRHYEQYF. In nucleotides, the CDR3 is TGTGCCAGCAGCGTAGCTGACAGGCACTACGAGCAGTACTTC.

V usage is TRBV6-6 and J usage is TRBJ1-1, with D perhaps matching TRBD1 (5 bases). Trimming shortened V by 4 bases and J by 1 base, and 10 bases separated the two germline ends. There are 14 residues in the CDR3. The germline CDR1 and CDR2 sequences are MNHNY and SVGAGI (reference sequence). CDR3 in amino acids: CASSLGGRNTEAFF. CDR3 nucleotides: TGTGCCAGCAGTTTGGGGGGAAGGAACACTGAAGCTTTCTTT.

The chain is built from TRBV6-6 and TRBJ1-1; a possible D gene is TRBD1 (5 bases). The V end lost 7 bases, the J end lost 5 bases, and 14 bases lay between the germline ends. CDR1 and CDR2 (germline): MNHNY, SVGAGI (reference sequence). The CDR3 runs to 13 residues. The CDR3 DNA sequence: TGTGCCAGCAACGAAGCAGGGAGGACTGAAGCTTTCTTT. Translation gives CASNEAGRTEAFF.

The genes are TRBV10-3 and TRBJ2-1; D might be TRBD2 (6 bases). Per germline, CDR1 ENHRY and CDR2 SYGVKD. V lost 7 bases and J lost 5, with 15 bases in between. The CDR3 covers 14 residues. CDR3 sequence: CAIMALLANNEQFF. The CDR3 bases are TGTGCCATCATGGCTCTTCTAGCGAACAATGAGCAGTTCTTC.

There are a few counts of this clone. The chain combines TRBV10-3 with TRBJ2-3, with 8 bases aligning to TRBD1. J was trimmed by 3 bases and V by 4 bases; bases with no gene match: 6. The germline V gene encodes CDR1 ENHRY and CDR2 SYGVKD. This CDR3 region has 15 residues. The CDR3 bases are TGTGCCATCAGTGGGCAGGGGGCAGCTACAGATACGCAGTATTTT. The encoded protein is CAISGQGAATDTQYF.

This chain links TRBV6-5 with TRBJ2-5; TRBD1 matches at 9 bases. Looked up from germline, CDR1 is MNHEY and CDR2 is SVGAGI. CDR3 size: 16 residues. V lost 0 bases to trimming and J lost 8 bases; unmatched junction nucleotides: 10. CDR3 residues: CASSYSTNRGQGTQYF. The CDR3 nucleotides are TGTGCCAGCAGTTACTCCACAAACAGGGGGCAAGGAACCCAGTACTTC.

The V call is TRBV6-5, the J call TRBJ1-5, with unresolved D. Germline CDR1 is MNHEY and CDR2 is SVGAGI. V dropped 5 bases and J dropped 4 bases, with 6 bases sitting between them. CDR3 length: 12 amino acids. The CDR3 reads CASSEGNQPQHF. The DNA of the CDR3 is TGTGCCAGCAGTGAAGGTAATCAGCCCCAGCATTTT.

The CDR3 sequence: CAIRVNTEAFF. The DNA for the CDR3 is TGTGCCATCAGAGTGAACACTGAAGCTTTCTTT. V gene TRBV10-3 combines with J gene TRBJ1-1; D is uncertain. Germline V lookup: CDR1 ENHRY, CDR2 SYGVKD. With 6 bases removed from V and 0 bases from J, the gap between germline ends came to 2 bases. The CDR3 consists of 11 residues.

Regarding this clone: At the DNA level, this CDR3 is encoded by other sequences in the same sample as well. The chain links TRBV2 to TRBJ1-1; 7 nucleotides match TRBD1. The germline V gene has CDR1 SNHLY and CDR2 FYNNEI. There are 14 residues in the CDR3. V was clipped by 4 bases and J by 5 bases; unmatched bases: 7. The CDR3 nucleotides read TGTGCCAGCAGTGGGGAGGCAGGGGGTACTGAAGCTTTCTTT. It encodes CASSGEAGGTEAFF. Filled out from reference TRBV2 and TRBJ1-1, the complete variable domain reads EPEVTQTPSHQVTQMGQEVILRCVPISNHLYFYWYRQILGQKVEFLVSFYNNEISEKSEIFDDQFSVERPDGSNFTLKIRSTKLEDSAMYFCASSGEAGGTEAFFGQGTRLTVV.

V usage is TRBV7-2 and J usage is TRBJ2-3, with D uncertain. Germline values: CDR1 SGHTA, CDR2 FQGNSA. The V end was cut by 0 bases, the J end by 1 base, with 14 bases between. This CDR3 spans 17 amino acids. CDR3 sequence: CASSLARSGLGTDTQYF. CDR3 DNA: TGTGCCAGCAGCTTAGCGCGTTCGGGTCTGGGCACAGATACGCAGTATTTT.